In this sample, the clone carrying this TCR beta chain turned up once. The CDR3 runs to 16 residues. Germline CDR1 SNHLY, CDR2 FYNNEI. Between the trimmed V and J ends, which lost 2 bases and 6 bases, there was a span of 20 bases. This entry is derived from a study of shared clonotypes between healthy human individuals. Here immunoSEQ multiplex PCR was the method, and the copy in TCRdb shows in-frame clones only, minus some. The sample lists hundreds of thousands of clones, 90% to 95% seen once, with about 24% in the top ten. Naive CD8 cells lacked CD45RO, underwent positive selection for CCR7 and left out terminally differentiated effector memory CD45RA+ cells.

The chain links TRBV2 to TRBJ2-7; no clear D. The origin of this receptor is a man aged 25-40 years in good health. Sequencing input: naive CD8+ T cells sorted from blood. The CDR3 DNA reads as TGTGCCAGCAGTGAATCTTTTTCGTCTAGAATGGGCGAGCAGTACTTC. Translating it yields CASSESFSSRMGEQYF.